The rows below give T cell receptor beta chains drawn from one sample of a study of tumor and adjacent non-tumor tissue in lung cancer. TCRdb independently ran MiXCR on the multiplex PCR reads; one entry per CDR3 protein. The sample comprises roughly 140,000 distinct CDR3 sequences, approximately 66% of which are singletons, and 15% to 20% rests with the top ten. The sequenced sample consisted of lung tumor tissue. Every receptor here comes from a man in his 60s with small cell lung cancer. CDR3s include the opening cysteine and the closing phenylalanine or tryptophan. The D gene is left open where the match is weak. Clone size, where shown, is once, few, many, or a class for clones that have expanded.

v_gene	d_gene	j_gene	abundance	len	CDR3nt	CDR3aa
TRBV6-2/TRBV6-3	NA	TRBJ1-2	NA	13	TGTACCAGCAGATACGACAGGAACAATGGCTACACCTTC	CTSRYDRNNGYTF
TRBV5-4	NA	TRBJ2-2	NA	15	TGTGCCAGTAGCCGGGAGCAGGGTGGCACCGGGGAGCTGTTTTTT	CASSREQGGTGELFF
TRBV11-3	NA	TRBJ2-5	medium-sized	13	TGTGCCAGCAGCTTAGGTTACCAAGAGACCCAGTACTTC	CASSLGYQETQYF
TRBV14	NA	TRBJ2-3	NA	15	TGTGCCAGCAGCCAAGATGCCCGCAAGTCAGATACGCAGTATTTT	CASSQDARKSDTQYF
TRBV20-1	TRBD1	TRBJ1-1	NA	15	TGCATTGCTAGAGCAAGGACAGGGCTGAACACTGAAACTTACTTT	CIARARTGLNTETYF
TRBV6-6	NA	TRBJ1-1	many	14	TGTGCCAGCAGCGGGGTTGGGGGGATCACTGAAGCTTTCTTT	CASSGVGGITEAFF
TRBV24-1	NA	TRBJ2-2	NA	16	TGTGCCACCAGTGATCAAACAGTGACCAACACCGGGGAGCTGTTTTTT	CATSDQTVTNTGELFF
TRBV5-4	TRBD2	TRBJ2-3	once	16	TGTGCCAGCACCCATACCTCTAGCGGGGGCACAGATACGCAGTATTTT	CASTHTSSGGTDTQYF
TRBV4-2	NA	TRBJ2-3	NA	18	TGTGCCAGCATCCCCGGCGAGGGATACGGGTGGAGCACAGATACGCAGTATTTT	CASIPGEGYGWSTDTQYF
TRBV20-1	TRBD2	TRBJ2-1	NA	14	TGCAGTGCTAGAGCCGGCGGGGGGTACAATGAGCAGTTCTTC	CSARAGGGYNEQFF
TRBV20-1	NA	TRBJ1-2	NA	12	TGCAGTGTTGGGTCGGTTAACTATGGCTACACCTTC	CSVGSVNYGYTF
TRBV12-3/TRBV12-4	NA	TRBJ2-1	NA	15	TGTGCCAGCAGCGGACAGCTTAGCTCCTACAATGAGCAGTTCTTC	CASSGQLSSYNEQFF
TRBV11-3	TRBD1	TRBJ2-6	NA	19	TGTGCCAGCAGTTTAGGAGGGGGACAGGAATATTCTGGGGCCAACGTCCTGACTTTC	CASSLGGGQEYSGANVLTF
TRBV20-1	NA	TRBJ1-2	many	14	TGCAGTGCTATGTTTTCGGGCAGGGTCAGGGGCTACACCTTC	CSAMFSGRVRGYTF
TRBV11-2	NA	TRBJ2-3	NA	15	TGTGCCAGCAGCCTGTGGTTTGACAATACAGATACGCAGTATTTT	CASSLWFDNTDTQYF
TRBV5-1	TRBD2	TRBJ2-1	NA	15	TGCGCCAGCAGCTTCCGACTAGCGGGAGGGGCTGAGCATTTCTTC	CASSFRLAGGAEHFF
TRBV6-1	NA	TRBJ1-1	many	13	TGTGCCAGCAGAATTCAGGGGAACACTGAAGCTTTCTTT	CASRIQGNTEAFF
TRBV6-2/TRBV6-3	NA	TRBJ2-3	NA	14	TGTGCCAGCAGTTACGGAAGCAGGAGGGCTATGCAGTATTTT	CASSYGSRRAMQYF
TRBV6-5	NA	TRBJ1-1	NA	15	TGTGCCAACAGTTACGATGACAAGGGGAACACTGAAGCTTTCTTT	CANSYDDKGNTEAFF
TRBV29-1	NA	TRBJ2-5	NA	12	TGCAGCGTAGACCCCAGGGGTGAGACCCAGTACTTC	CSVDPRGETQYF
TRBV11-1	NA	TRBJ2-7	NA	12	TGTGCCATCAGCGGACGTGGGCGCGAGCAGTACTTC	CAISGRGREQYF
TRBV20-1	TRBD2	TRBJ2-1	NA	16	TGCAGAGCTAGAGATGGGCGACTAGCGGTTAACAATGAGCAGTTCTTC	CRARDGRLAVNNEQFF
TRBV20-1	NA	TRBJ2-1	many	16	TGCAGTGCCACTCCCGGCGCGGGACCGACCTACAATGAGCAGTTCTTC	CSATPGAGPTYNEQFF
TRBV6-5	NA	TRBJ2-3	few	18	TGTGCCAGCAGGACGCCTCGCTCGAGGGCGGGGTTCACAGATACGCAGTATTTT	CASRTPRSRAGFTDTQYF
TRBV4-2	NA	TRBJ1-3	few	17	TGTGCCAGCAGCCAAGATTACCTCTCGGGGTCTGGAAACACCATATATTTT	CASSQDYLSGSGNTIYF